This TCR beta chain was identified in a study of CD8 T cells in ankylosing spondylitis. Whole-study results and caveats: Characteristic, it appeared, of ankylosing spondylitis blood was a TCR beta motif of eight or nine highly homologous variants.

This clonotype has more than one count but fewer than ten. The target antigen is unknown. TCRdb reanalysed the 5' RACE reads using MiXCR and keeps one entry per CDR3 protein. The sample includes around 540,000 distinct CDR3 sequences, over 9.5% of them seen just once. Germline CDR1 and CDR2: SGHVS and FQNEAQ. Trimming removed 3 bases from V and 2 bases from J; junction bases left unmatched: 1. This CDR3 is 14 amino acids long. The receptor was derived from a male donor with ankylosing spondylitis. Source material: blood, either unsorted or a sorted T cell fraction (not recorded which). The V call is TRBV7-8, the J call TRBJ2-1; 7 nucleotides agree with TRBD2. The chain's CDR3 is CASSLRETYNEQFF. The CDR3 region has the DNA TGTGCCAGCAGCTTGCGGGAGACCTACAATGAGCAGTTCTTC. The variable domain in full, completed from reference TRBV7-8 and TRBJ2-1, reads GAGVSQSPRYKVAKRGQDVALRCDPISGHVSLFWYQQALGQGPEFLTYFQNEAQLDKSGLPSDRFFAERPEGSVSTLKIQRTQQEDSAVYLCASSLRETYNEQFFGPGTRLTVL.